One sample yielded the 32 T cell receptor beta chains listed below, sequenced in a study of long-term antiretroviral therapy in people with HIV. Researchers report immunoSEQ v3.0 was run at survey level. Using immunoSEQ multiplex PCR, the repertoire was profiled, and TCRdb retains in-frame clones only, with some absent. Of about 6,000 clones listed, roughly 78% are singletons. Sequenced here: unsorted PBMCs, sampled 1.8 years before starting antiretroviral therapy. These receptors all stem from a middle-aged man with HIV.

The chain is built from TRBV10-3 and TRBJ1-4; D is unresolved. The V end lost 2 bases, the J end lost 8 bases, and 15 bases lay between the germline ends. Germline CDR1 ENHRY, CDR2 SYGVKD. This CDR3 is built from 15 residues. The CDR3 nucleotides read TGTGCCATCAGTGAGCGAGAGGTAGGACCGGAAAAACTGTTTTTT. Translated: CAISEREVGPEKLFF.

Comments on this clone: Other DNA variants within this sample encode the same CDR3. The rearrangement uses TRBV7-2 and TRBJ2-1; D gene ambiguous. V was shortened by 1 base and J by 7 bases, with 5 bases between the two germline ends. CDR1 and CDR2 (germline): SGHTA, FQGNSA. This CDR3 comprises 12 residues. The CDR3 region has the DNA TGTGCCAGCAGCTTAGTAGGGAATGAGCAGTTCTTC. It is translated as CASSLVGNEQFF.

The chain links TRBV7-9 to TRBJ2-3; D is unresolved. The CDR3 runs 15 residues. CDR1 and CDR2 (germline): SEHNR, FQNEAQ (reference sequence). V lost 5 bases and J lost 2, with 14 bases in between. This chain's CDR3 is CASSPKLSSTDTQYF. CDR3 bases: TGTGCCAGCAGCCCGAAGCTTTCCTCCACAGATACGCAGTATTTT.

The V gene is TRBV6-1, the J gene TRBJ2-3; D perhaps matches TRBD1 (6 bases). V gave up 2 bases and J gave up 8 bases, with 11 bases separating them. Germline assignment: CDR1 MNHNS and CDR2 SASEGT. The CDR3 covers 13 residues. Here the CDR3 reads CASSERVGGTQYF. The CDR3 DNA reads TGTGCCAGCAGTGAACGGGTAGGGGGTACGCAGTATTTT.

This clone occurred a few times. In nucleotides, the CDR3 is TGTGCCAGCAGTTCCGGGGGCAGCGTGACTGAAGCTTTCTTT. Translated, it gives CASSSGGSVTEAFF. The chain employs TRBV28 and TRBJ1-1; tentative D call: TRBD1 (6 bases). Per the germline V gene, CDR1 is MDHEN and CDR2 is SYDVKM. V lost 4 bases and J lost 5, with 14 bases in between. CDR3 size: 14 residues.

This clone was seen only a few times. The chain is built from TRBV5-4 and TRBJ1-1; 7 nucleotides match TRBD1. The CDR3 has 12 residues. Germline CDR1 reads SGHNT; CDR2 reads YYREEE (reference sequence). V trimming: 6 bases; J trimming: 6 bases; junction bases outside the gene matches: 5. The CDR3 nucleotides are TGTGCCAGCAACCTAGGGGGCCCTGAAGCTTTCTTT. Its translation is CASNLGGPEAFF.

This clone was counted only a few times. The chain carries TRBV9 and TRBJ1-3; a weak D match, TRBD1 (5 bases). V was cut by 2 bases and J by 0 bases, with 12 bases left in between. The CDR3 is 16 amino acids. CDR1 and CDR2 (germline): SGDLS, YYNGEE. The DNA of the CDR3 is TGTGCCAGCAGCGTGCAGGGAACCTCCTCTGGAAACACCATATATTTT. Encoded protein: CASSVQGTSSGNTIYF.

Comments on this clone: This may stem from a read error, because a much larger clone lies one nucleotide away. Other DNA sequences in this sample translate to the same CDR3. The rearrangement uses TRBV27 and TRBJ2-1, with TRBD2 matching over 8 bases. The CDR3 has 15 amino acids. V shed 3 bases and J 4 bases; nucleotides not matched to a gene: 5. Germline-derived CDR1 and CDR2 are MNHEY and SMNVEV (reference sequence). CDR3 loop: CASSFPSGRYNEQFF. CDR3 DNA: TGTGCCAGCAGTTTTCCGAGCGGGAGATACAATGAGCAGTTCTTC.

By frequency in the sample, this clone is large. The chain employs TRBV7-8 and TRBJ2-2; TRBD2 matches at 7 bases. Germline V CDR1 and CDR2: SGHVS, FQNEAQ. The V and J ends lost 1 base and 7 bases, in that order; junction bases with no gene match: 9. This CDR3 spans 16 amino acids. As DNA, the CDR3 is TGTGCCAGCAGCTTAGGGGTTGAGCGGGGTGGCGGGGAGCTGTTTTTT. It translates to CASSLGVERGGGELFF.

V and J are TRBV7-8 and TRBJ2-3, with 12 bases identical to TRBD2. CDR3 size: 16 residues. V lost 2 bases and J lost 1; bases outside the gene matches: 1. Germline V lookup: CDR1 SGHVS, CDR2 FQNEAQ. The CDR3 sequence: CASSLRLAGGTDTQYF. The CDR3 DNA reads as TGTGCCAGCAGCTTACGACTAGCGGGGGGCACAGATACGCAGTATTTT.

This clone was detected only once. One junction end disagrees with the germline gene, perhaps due to a read error. The chain combines TRBV30 with TRBJ1-5; D remains ambiguous. CDR1 GTSNPN and CDR2 SVGIG come from the germline V gene (reference sequence). There are 13 residues in the CDR3. The CDR3 bases are TGTGCCTGGAGTGAGGGCAGCAGTCAGCCCCAGCATTTT. Its protein is CAWSEGSSQPQHF.

V is TRBV18 and J is TRBJ2-5; either TRBD1 or TRBD2 may supply D (6 bases each). Trimming pared 3 bases from V and 5 bases from J, leaving 19 bases between. The germline gives CDR1 KGHSH, CDR2 LQKENI. The CDR3 loop spans 16 amino acids. CDR3 sequence (DNA): TGTGCCAGCTCACCTTTGGGGGGCTCGGGCGCGGAGACCCAGTACTTC. Its translation: CASSPLGGSGAETQYF. Full variable domain (remainder filled in from reference TRBV18 and TRBJ2-5): NAGVMQNPRHLVRRRGQEARLRCSPMKGHSHVYWYRQLPEEGLKFMVYLQKENIIDESGMPKERFSAEFPKEGPSILRIQQVVRGDSAAYFCASSPLGGSGAETQYFGPGTRLLVL.

This sequence joins TRBV30 and TRBJ2-2; tentative D call: TRBD2 (6 bases). CDR3 size: 15 residues. Trimming pared 4 bases from V and 5 bases from J, leaving 17 bases between. Germline V lookup: CDR1 GTSNPN, CDR2 SVGIG (reference sequence). Here the CDR3 DNA reads TGTGCCTGGAATACCCGGGGGACGCGGACCGGGGAGCTGTTTTTT. Its protein product is CAWNTRGTRTGELFF.

V gene TRBV12-5 combines with J gene TRBJ2-5; D remains ambiguous. The V and J ends lost 6 bases and 3 bases respectively, with 11 bases between them. This CDR3 is 13 amino acids long. Germline assignment: CDR1 LGHNT and CDR2 FRNRAP. Here the CDR3 reads CASGGPLEETQYF. In DNA, the CDR3 is TGTGCTAGTGGCGGACCCTTGGAAGAGACCCAGTACTTC.

The rearrangement joins TRBV5-6 to TRBJ2-7; D unclear. V shed 5 bases and J shed 2 bases, with 14 bases lying between them. CDR1 SGHDT and CDR2 YYEEEE come from the germline V gene. The CDR3 runs to 14 residues. The CDR3 DNA reads as TGTGCCAGCAGGGTAGCTGGAGTCACCTACGAGCAGTACTTC. It codes for CASRVAGVTYEQYF. The variable domain in full, with the rest retrieved from reference TRBV5-6 and TRBJ2-7, is DAGVTQSPTHLIKTRGQQVTLRCSPKSGHDTVSWYQQALGQGPQFIFQYYEEEERQRGNFPDRFSGHQFPNYSSELNVNALLLGDSALYLCASRVAGVTYEQYFGPGTRLTVT.

The chain carries TRBV6-5 and TRBJ2-1; TRBD2 aligns across 13 bases. Germline assignment: CDR1 MNHEY and CDR2 SVGAGI. V shed 5 bases, J shed 8 bases, and the junction held 3 bases outside the gene matches. The CDR3 covers 14 residues. The CDR3 reads CASSRGLAGDEQFF. CDR3 in DNA: TGTGCCAGCAGTCGTGGACTAGCGGGGGATGAGCAGTTCTTC.

The gene calls are TRBV7-2 and TRBJ2-7; the match to TRBD2 covers 8 bases. The CDR3 runs 15 residues. With V trimmed by 0 bases and J by 3 bases, 4 bases remained unmatched. The V gene's germline CDR1 is SGHTA and CDR2 FQGNSA. The CDR3 DNA reads as TGTGCCAGCAGCTTAGCACGGGAGGGCCGCTACGAGCAGTACTTC. Translated: CASSLAREGRYEQYF. The full variable domain, rest sourced from reference TRBV7-2 and TRBJ2-7, is GAGVSQSPSNKVTEKGKDVELRCDPISGHTALYWYRQSLGQGLEFLIYFQGNSAPDKSGLPSDRFSAERTGGSVSTLTIQRTQQEDSAVYLCASSLAREGRYEQYFGPGTRLTVT.

The chain employs TRBV5-6 and TRBJ1-1; D not resolved. This CDR3 has 12 residues. Per germline, CDR1 SGHDT and CDR2 YYEEEE. V gave up 0 bases and J gave up 6 bases, with 6 bases separating them. CDR3 region: CASSLVTAEAFF. In DNA form, the CDR3 reads TGTGCCAGCAGCTTGGTCACAGCTGAAGCTTTCTTT.

This clone is categorized as large. The chain combines TRBV27 with TRBJ2-1, with unresolved D. CDR3 length: 13 amino acids. V shed 3 bases and J shed 4 bases, with 7 bases lying between them. Looked up from germline, CDR1 is MNHEY and CDR2 is SMNVEV (reference sequence). CDR3 DNA sequence: TGTGCCAGCAGTTTTAGGGCGTACAATGAGCAGTTCTTC. It specifies CASSFRAYNEQFF.

This chain connects TRBV6-6 to TRBJ1-2; 9 bases agree with TRBD1. The CDR3 length is 15 residues. Germline assignment: CDR1 MNHNY and CDR2 SVGAGI (reference sequence). V dropped 2 bases and J dropped 1; count of bases not matched to a gene: 2. The CDR3 DNA reads as TGTGCCAGCAGTTACGGGGACAGGGTTAACTATGGCTACACCTTC. Protein sequence: CASSYGDRVNYGYTF.

This clone is medium-sized. The chain couples TRBV29-1 to TRBJ2-7; 8 bases agree with TRBD2. The CDR3 runs to 12 residues. Germline-derived CDR1 and CDR2 are SQVTM and ANQGSEA. With V trimmed by 3 bases and J by 4 bases, 2 bases remained unmatched. DNA for the CDR3: TGCAGCGTTGAGAGCGGGAGTTACGAGCAGTACTTC. This gives the protein CSVESGSYEQYF.

The chain is built from TRBV27 and TRBJ2-3; TRBD2 might be the D (7 bases). Deletions cut 3 bases from V and 13 bases from J, with 20 bases between. The CDR3 has 14 residues. Per germline, CDR1 MNHEY and CDR2 SMNVEV (reference sequence). CDR3 protein: CASSFWRGRGYKYF. DNA for the CDR3: TGTGCCAGCAGTTTTTGGCGGGGGCGCGGTTATAAGTATTTT.

V usage is TRBV4-3 and J usage is TRBJ1-3; D not resolved. CDR1 is LGHNA, CDR2 YSLEER, per germline. The V end was cut by 3 bases, the J end by 6 bases, with 21 bases between. The CDR3 consists of 17 residues. The CDR3 loop reads CASSQDLTAGRTNTIYF. The DNA of the CDR3 is TGCGCCAGCAGCCAGGACCTGACGGCAGGAAGAACAAACACCATATATTTT.

This chain uses TRBV4-2 with TRBJ2-3, with 10 bases lining up with TRBD2. The CDR3 totals 16 residues. The J segment lost 4 bases and the V segment lost 5 bases, leaving 9 bases of the junction unmatched. Germline V lookup: CDR1 LGHNA, CDR2 YNFKEQ. This CDR3 reads CASSATVAGGADTQYF. The DNA of the CDR3 is TGTGCCAGCAGCGCGACCGTAGCGGGAGGCGCAGATACGCAGTATTTT.

The chain carries TRBV5-1 and TRBJ1-1; no reliable D call. The CDR3 consists of 15 residues. V lost 6 bases and J 0 bases, leaving 15 bases between the germline ends. From germline, CDR1 is SGHRS and CDR2 YFSETQ. CDR3 in amino acids: CASMEIWPMNTEAFF. The CDR3, as DNA: TGCGCCAGCATGGAGATCTGGCCCATGAACACTGAAGCTTTCTTT. Combining the CDR3 with reference TRBV5-1 and TRBJ1-1 gives the whole variable domain KAGVTQTPRYLIKTRGQQVTLSCSPISGHRSVSWYQQTPGQGLQFLFEYFSETQRNKGNFPGRFSGRQFSNSRSEMNVSTLELGDSALYLCASMEIWPMNTEAFFGQGTRLTVV.

The chain employs TRBV29-1 and TRBJ2-1, with TRBD2 identical over 8 bases. V was clipped by 0 bases and J by 1 base; unmatched bases: 2. The CDR3 is 15 amino acids. Per the germline V gene, CDR1 is SQVTM and CDR2 is ANQGSEA. The chain's CDR3 is CSVEDGGDSYNEQFF. In nucleotides, the CDR3 is TGCAGCGTTGAAGACGGGGGGGATTCCTACAATGAGCAGTTCTTC.

This clone appeared a few times. The chain recombines TRBV7-3 with TRBJ1-1; tentative D call: TRBD1 (5 bases). Germline CDR1 SGHTA, CDR2 FQGTGA. The CDR3 consists of 15 residues. The germline V and J ends were trimmed by 5 bases and 0 bases, with 13 bases remaining between them. The CDR3 DNA reads as TGTGCCAGCAGCCCGAACGTCAGGGTGAACACTGAAGCTTTCTTT. It translates to CASSPNVRVNTEAFF.

This clone was seen only a few times. The chain has TRBV7-3 and TRBJ2-7; 10 bases are a match to TRBD2. V lost 2 bases to trimming and J lost 3 bases; unmatched junction nucleotides: 13. The V gene's germline CDR1 is SGHTA and CDR2 FQGTGA. The CDR3 length is 18 residues. Here the CDR3 DNA reads TGTGCCAGCAGCTTATCGGCTAGCGGGAGAGGGAACAACTACGAGCAGTACTTC. Translated, it gives CASSLSASGRGNNYEQYF.

V is TRBV9 and J is TRBJ1-5; D is ambiguous. Germline V CDR1 and CDR2: SGDLS, YYNGEE. V lost 0 bases and J 5 bases, leaving 12 bases between the germline ends. The CDR3 has 15 residues. In DNA, the CDR3 is TGTGCCAGCAGCGTAGGTGGATTCGGGGATCAGCCCCAGCATTTT. Its protein is CASSVGGFGDQPQHF.

The chain couples TRBV27 to TRBJ2-3; D is unresolved. The CDR3 spans 15 residues. With 0 bases removed from V and 5 bases from J, the gap between germline ends came to 12 bases. Germline V gene lookup returns CDR1 MNHEY and CDR2 SMNVEV (reference sequence). This CDR3 is CASSLSRPGIDTQYF. The CDR3 DNA is TGTGCCAGCAGTTTATCAAGGCCCGGCATAGATACGCAGTATTTT.

The chain is built from TRBV7-3 and TRBJ2-2, with D perhaps TRBD1 (6 bases). The CDR3 is 15 residues long. Trimming removed 8 bases from V and 2 bases from J, with 15 bases in between. CDR1 is SGHTA, CDR2 FQGTGA, per germline. Written as DNA, the CDR3 is TGTGCCAGCGGTCCTGGGACAACCAACACCGGGGAGCTGTTTTTT. It translates to CASGPGTTNTGELFF.

J is TRBJ1-2 and V is TRBV5-8; D is uncertain. Per germline, CDR1 SGHTS and CDR2 YDEGEE. The V end lost 3 bases, the J end lost 10 bases, and 10 bases lay between the germline ends. The CDR3 extends over 11 amino acids. Here the CDR3 reads CASSSPYPYTF. The CDR3 region has the DNA TGTGCCAGCAGCTCGCCTTACCCCTACACCTTC.